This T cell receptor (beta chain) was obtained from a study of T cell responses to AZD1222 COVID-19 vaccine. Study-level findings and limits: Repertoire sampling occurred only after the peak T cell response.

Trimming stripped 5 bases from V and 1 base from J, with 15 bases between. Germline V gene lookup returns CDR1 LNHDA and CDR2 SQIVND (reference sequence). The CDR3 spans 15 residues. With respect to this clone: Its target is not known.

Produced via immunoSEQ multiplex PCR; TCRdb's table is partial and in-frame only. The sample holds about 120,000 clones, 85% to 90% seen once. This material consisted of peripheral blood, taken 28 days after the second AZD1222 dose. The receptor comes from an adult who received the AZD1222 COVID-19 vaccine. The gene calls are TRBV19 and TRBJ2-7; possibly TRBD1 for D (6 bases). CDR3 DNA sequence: TGTGCCAGTAGTGCTCAGGGGTTGAGGTCCTACGAGCAGTACTTC. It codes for CASSAQGLRSYEQYF.